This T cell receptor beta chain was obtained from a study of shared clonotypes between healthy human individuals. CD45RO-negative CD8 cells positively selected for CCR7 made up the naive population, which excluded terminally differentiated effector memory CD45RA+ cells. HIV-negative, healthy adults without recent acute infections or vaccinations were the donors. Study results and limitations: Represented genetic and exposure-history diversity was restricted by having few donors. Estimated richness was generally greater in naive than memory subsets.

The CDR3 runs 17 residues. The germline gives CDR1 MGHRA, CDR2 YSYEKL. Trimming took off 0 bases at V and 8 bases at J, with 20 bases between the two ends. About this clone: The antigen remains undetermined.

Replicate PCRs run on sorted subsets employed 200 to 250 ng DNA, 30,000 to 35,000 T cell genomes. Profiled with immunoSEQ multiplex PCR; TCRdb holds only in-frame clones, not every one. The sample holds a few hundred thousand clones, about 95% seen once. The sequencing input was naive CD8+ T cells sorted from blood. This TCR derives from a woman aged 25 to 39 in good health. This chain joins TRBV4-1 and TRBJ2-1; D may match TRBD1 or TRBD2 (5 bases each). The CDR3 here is CASSQDHPGEGKHEQFF. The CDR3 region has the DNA TGCGCCAGCAGCCAAGATCACCCGGGCGAGGGGAAGCATGAGCAGTTCTTC.